The TCR beta chain under discussion was sequenced for a study of control samples from healthy donors and cancer patients. The method was immunoSEQ multiplex PCR; TCRdb's version includes in-frame clones alone and lacks a portion of them. The sample shows 120,000 or so clones, around 90% of them seen only once. After removal of 7 bases from V and 5 bases from J, the junction contained 5 bases not matched to a gene. The germline CDR1 and CDR2 sequences are KGHDR and SFDVKD. This CDR3 has 14 residues. V is TRBV24-1 and J is TRBJ1-5; TRBD1 matches 9 bases. The sample was blood. This clonotype originated in a man aged 40-55 years in good health. In nucleotides, the CDR3 is TGTGCCACCAGGGGGACAGGGAGCGATCAGCCCCAGCATTTT. Its translation is CATRGTGSDQPQHF.